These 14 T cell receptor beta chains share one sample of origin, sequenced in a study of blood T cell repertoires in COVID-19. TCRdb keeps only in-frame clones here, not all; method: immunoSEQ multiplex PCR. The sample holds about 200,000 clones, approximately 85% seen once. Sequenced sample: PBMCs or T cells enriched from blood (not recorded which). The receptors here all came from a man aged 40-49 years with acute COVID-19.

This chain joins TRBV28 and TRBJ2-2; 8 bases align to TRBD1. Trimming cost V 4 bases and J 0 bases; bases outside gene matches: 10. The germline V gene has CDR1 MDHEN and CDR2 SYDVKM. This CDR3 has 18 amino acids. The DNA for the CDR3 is TGTGCCAGCAGTTCATATCCAGGGGGCAAGACGAACACCGGGGAGCTGTTTTTT. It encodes CASSSYPGGKTNTGELFF.

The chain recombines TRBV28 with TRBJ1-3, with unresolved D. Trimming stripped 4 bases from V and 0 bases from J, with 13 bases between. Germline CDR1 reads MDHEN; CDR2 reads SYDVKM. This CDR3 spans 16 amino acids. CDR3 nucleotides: TGTGCCAGCAGTTCATATAGTCCTTACTCTGGAAACACCATATATTTT. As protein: CASSSYSPYSGNTIYF.

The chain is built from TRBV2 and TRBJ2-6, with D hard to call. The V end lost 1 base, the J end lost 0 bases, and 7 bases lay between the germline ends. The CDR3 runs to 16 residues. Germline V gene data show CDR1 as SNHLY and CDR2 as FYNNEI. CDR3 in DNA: TGTGCCAGCAGTGAAGGTCTTTTCTCTGGGGCCAACGTCCTGACTTTC. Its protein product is CASSEGLFSGANVLTF.

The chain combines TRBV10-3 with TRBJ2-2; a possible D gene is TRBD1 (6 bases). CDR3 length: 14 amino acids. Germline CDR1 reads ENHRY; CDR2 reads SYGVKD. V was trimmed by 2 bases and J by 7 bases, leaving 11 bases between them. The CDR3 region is CAISEKQGNGELFF. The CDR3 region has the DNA TGTGCCATCAGTGAGAAACAGGGTAACGGGGAGCTGTTTTTT.

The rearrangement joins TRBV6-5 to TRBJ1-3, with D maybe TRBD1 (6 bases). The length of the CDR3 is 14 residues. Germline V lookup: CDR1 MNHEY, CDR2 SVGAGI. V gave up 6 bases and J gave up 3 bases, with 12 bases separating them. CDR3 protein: CASRRGAGGNTIYF. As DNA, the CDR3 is TGTGCCAGCAGGCGGGGGGCGGGTGGAAACACCATATATTTT.

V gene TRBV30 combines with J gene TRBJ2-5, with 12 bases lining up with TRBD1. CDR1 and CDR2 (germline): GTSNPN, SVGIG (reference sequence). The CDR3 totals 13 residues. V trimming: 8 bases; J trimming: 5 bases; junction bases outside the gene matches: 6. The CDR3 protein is CAGGQGASETQYF. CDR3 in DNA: TGTGCCGGGGGACAGGGGGCTAGTGAGACCCAGTACTTC.

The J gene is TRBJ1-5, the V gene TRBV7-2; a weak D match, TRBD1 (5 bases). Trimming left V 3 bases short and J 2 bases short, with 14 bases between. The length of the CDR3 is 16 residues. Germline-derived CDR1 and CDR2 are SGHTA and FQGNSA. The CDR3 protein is CASSFGQGRGNQPQHF. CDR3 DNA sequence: TGTGCCAGCAGCTTCGGGCAGGGAAGGGGCAATCAGCCCCAGCATTTT. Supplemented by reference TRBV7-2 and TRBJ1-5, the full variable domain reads GAGVSQSPSNKVTEKGKDVELRCDPISGHTALYWYRQSLGQGLEFLIYFQGNSAPDKSGLPSDRFSAERTGGSVSTLTIQRTQQEDSAVYLCASSFGQGRGNQPQHFGDGTRLSIL.

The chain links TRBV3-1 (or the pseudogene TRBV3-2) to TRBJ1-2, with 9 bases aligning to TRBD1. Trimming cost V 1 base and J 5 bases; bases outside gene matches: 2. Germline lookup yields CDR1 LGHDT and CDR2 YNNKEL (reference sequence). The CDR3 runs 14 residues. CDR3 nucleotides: TGTGCCAGCAGCCAAGGGGGACAGGGATATGGCTACACCTTC. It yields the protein CASSQGGQGYGYTF.

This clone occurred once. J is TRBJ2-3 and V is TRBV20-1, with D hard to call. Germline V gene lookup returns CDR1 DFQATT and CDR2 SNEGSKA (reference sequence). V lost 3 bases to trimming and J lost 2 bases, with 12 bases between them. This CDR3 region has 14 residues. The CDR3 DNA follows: TGCAGTGCTAGTATCGCGCTCCTCACAGATACGCAGTATTTT. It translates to CSASIALLTDTQYF.

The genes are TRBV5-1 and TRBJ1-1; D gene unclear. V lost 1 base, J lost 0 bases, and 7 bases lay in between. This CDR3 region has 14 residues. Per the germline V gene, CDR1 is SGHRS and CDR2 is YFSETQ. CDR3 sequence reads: CASSLYGVNTEAFF. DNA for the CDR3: TGCGCCAGCAGCTTGTACGGAGTGAACACTGAAGCTTTCTTT.

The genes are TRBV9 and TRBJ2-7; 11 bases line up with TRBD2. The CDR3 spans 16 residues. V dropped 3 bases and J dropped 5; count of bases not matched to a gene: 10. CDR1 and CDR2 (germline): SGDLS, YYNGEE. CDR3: CASSGGLAVRGNEQYF. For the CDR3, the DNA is TGTGCCAGCAGCGGGGGACTAGCGGTTAGAGGTAACGAGCAGTACTTC. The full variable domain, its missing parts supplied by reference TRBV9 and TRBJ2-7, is DSGVTQTPKHLITATGQRVTLRCSPRSGDLSVYWYQQSLDQGLQFLIQYYNGEERAKGNILERFSAQQFPDLHSELNLSSLELGDSALYFCASSGGLAVRGNEQYFGPGTRLTVT.

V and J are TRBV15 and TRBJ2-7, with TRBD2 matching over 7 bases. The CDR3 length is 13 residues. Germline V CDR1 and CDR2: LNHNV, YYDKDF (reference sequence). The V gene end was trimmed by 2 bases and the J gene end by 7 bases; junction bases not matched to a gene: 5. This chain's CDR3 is CATSRSIAGEQYF. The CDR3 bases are TGTGCCACCAGCAGAAGCATAGCGGGTGAGCAGTACTTC.

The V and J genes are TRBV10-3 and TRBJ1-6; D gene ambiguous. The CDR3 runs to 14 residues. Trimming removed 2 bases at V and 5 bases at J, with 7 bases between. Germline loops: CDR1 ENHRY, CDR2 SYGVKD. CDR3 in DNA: TGTGCCATCAGTGAGAAAACAGATAATTCACCCCTCCACTTT. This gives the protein CAISEKTDNSPLHF.

DNA for the CDR3: TGTGCCAGCAGCTTAGCAGTGCCTGAGCAGTTCTTC. This translates into CASSLAVPEQFF. The chain has TRBV11-2 and TRBJ2-1, with no clear D. CDR1 and CDR2 from the germline V gene are SGHAT and FQNNGV. There are 12 residues in the CDR3. Trimming left V 1 base short and J 9 bases short, with 7 bases between.